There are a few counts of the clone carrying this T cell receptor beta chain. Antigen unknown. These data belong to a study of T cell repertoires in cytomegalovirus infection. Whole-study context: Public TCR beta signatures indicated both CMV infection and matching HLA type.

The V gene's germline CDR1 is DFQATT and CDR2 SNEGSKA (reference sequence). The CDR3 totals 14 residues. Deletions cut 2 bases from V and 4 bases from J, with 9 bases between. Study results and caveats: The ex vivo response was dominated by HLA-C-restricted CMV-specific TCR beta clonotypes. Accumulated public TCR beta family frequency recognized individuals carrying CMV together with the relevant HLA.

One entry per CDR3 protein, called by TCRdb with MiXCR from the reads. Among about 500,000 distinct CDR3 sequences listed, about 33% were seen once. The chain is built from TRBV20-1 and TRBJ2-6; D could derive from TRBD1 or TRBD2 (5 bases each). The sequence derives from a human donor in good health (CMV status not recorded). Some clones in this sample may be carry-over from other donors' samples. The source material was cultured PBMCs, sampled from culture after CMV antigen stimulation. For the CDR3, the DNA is TGCAGTGCTAGAAGGGGAGCCGGGGCCAACGTCCTGACTTTC. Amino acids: CSARRGAGANVLTF.